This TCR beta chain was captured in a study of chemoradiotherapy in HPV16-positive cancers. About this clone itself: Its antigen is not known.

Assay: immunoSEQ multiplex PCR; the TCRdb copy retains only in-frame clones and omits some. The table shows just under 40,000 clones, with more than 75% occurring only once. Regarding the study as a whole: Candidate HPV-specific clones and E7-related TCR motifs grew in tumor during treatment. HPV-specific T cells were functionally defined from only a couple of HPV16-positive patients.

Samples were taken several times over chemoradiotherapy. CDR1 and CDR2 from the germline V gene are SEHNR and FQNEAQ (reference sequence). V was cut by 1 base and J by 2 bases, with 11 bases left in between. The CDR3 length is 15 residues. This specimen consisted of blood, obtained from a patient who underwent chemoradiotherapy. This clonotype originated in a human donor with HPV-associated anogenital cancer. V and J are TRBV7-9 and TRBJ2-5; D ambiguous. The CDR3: CASSLGLGEQETQYF. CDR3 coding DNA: TGTGCCAGCAGCTTAGGTCTTGGGGAACAAGAGACCCAGTACTTC.